This T cell receptor beta chain comes out of a study of beta chain features in type 1 diabetes. Study context: Cell yields, gender and age were comparable in patients and healthy donors.

This CDR3 has 16 residues. With 7 bases removed from V and 1 base from J, the gap between germline ends came to 14 bases. CDR1 is LNHDA, CDR2 SQIVND, per germline (reference sequence). Study conclusions and caveats: Patients' naive, central memory and regulatory TCRB repertoires appeared more alike than those of healthy donors. TCRB CDR3s were moderately but significantly shorter in Type 1 diabetes patients in all four CD4+ subsets.

Expressed TCRB transcripts were sequenced because the entire RNA isolate underwent reverse transcription. The assay was immunoSEQ multiplex PCR, and TCRdb's table has in-frame clones only and misses some. The data show more than 150,000 clones, with 9% to 10% seen just once and roughly 2.5% held by the top ten. One heparinised draw, averaging about 110 mL, was taken per donor. Remarks on this clone: The antigen remains unidentified.

This clonotype originated in a woman under 30 in good health. V gene TRBV19 combines with J gene TRBJ2-6; D unclear. Material for sequencing was central memory CD4+ T cells from blood. CDR3 region: CASTELRSSGANVLTF. CDR3 nucleotides: TGTGCCAGTACTGAGCTCCGTAGTTCTGGGGCCAACGTCCTGACTTTC.